This TCR beta chain derives from a study of control samples from healthy donors and cancer patients. TCRdb's table, derived via immunoSEQ multiplex PCR, lists solely in-frame clones and lacks some. The sample has some 140,000 clones; approximately 94% are singletons. Trimming took off 3 bases at V and 8 bases at J, with 16 bases between the two ends. CDR1 is SQVTM and CDR2 is ANQGSEA in the germline V gene. The CDR3 sequence is 13 residues long. The specimen sequenced was blood. The V and J genes are TRBV29-1 and TRBJ1-2; D is perhaps TRBD1 (6 bases). This clonotype was obtained from a man between 35 and 55 years old in good health. The CDR3 coding sequence is TGCAGCGTTGAGGGACAATGGGTAGGCGGCTACACCTTC. It encodes CSVEGQWVGGYTF. The full variable domain, its missing parts supplied by reference TRBV29-1 and TRBJ1-2, is SAVISQKPSRDICQRGTSLTIQCQVDSQVTMMFWYRQQPGQSLTLIATANQGSEATYESGFVIDKFPISRPNLTFSTLTVSNMSPEDSSIYLCSVEGQWVGGYTFGSGTRLTVV.